The 3 T cell receptor beta chains below were found in one sample sequenced in a study of blood T cell repertoires in COVID-19. This table comes from immunoSEQ multiplex PCR, and its TCRdb copy is limited to in-frame clones, with some not included. The data show more than 300,000 clones, around 90% seen once. The source material was PBMCs or T cells enriched from blood (not recorded which). These receptors originate from a woman between 18 and 29 years old who had recovered from COVID-19.

J is TRBJ1-5 and V is TRBV28; D is perhaps TRBD1 (6 bases). The CDR3 totals 16 residues. The V end lost 7 bases, the J end lost 1 base, and 17 bases lay between the germline ends. Germline CDR1 and CDR2: MDHEN and SYDVKM. The CDR3 region has the DNA TGTGCCAGCACGCCTTCAGGGGAAGGAAGCAATCAGCCCCAGCATTTT. This sequence encodes CASTPSGEGSNQPQHF.

V usage is TRBV5-1 and J usage is TRBJ1-2, with TRBD1 matching 10 bases. Germline values: CDR1 SGHRS, CDR2 YFSETQ. CDR3 length: 14 amino acids. With V trimmed by 7 bases and J by 8 bases, 11 bases remained unmatched. CDR3 sequence: CASRGGQGVSGYTF. In nucleotides, the CDR3 is TGCGCCAGCCGGGGAGGACAGGGGGTGTCGGGCTACACCTTC.

CDR3 loop: CASSLTPYAQGGYGYTF. DNA for the CDR3: TGTGCCAGCAGTCTTACGCCCTATGCGCAGGGGGGCTATGGCTACACCTTC. This chain uses TRBV7-9 with TRBJ1-2, with 7 positions matching TRBD1. V lost 6 bases to trimming and J lost 4 bases; unmatched junction nucleotides: 17. The CDR3 contains 17 residues. From germline, CDR1 is SEHNR and CDR2 FQNEAQ (reference sequence).